The rows below give T cell receptor beta chains drawn from one sample of a study of blood T cell repertoires in COVID-19. Assay used: immunoSEQ multiplex PCR; TCRdb lists only in-frame clones, some missing. The sample lists around 100,000 clones; 80% were seen once. The sample comprised peripheral blood. These receptors came from a woman in her 70s with acute or convalescent COVID-19. Both conserved end residues are part of each CDR3. The order of the fields is clone size, V gene, D gene, J gene, CDR3 protein, CDR3 DNA. A D gene is named only where the DNA matches it firmly. Clone size, where shown, is once, few, many, or a class for clones that have expanded.

-	TRBV11-3	-	TRBJ2-2	CASSPPGTGELFF	TGTGCCAGCAGCCCCCCCGGCACCGGGGAGCTGTTTTTT
-	TRBV7-9	-	TRBJ1-1	CASSLGGASTEAFF	TGTGCCAGCAGCTTGGGAGGGGCGAGTACTGAAGCTTTCTTT
-	TRBV7-2	TRBD1	TRBJ1-2	CASSLETGLYGYTF	TGTGCCAGCAGCTTAGAGACAGGGCTCTATGGCTACACCTTC
-	TRBV12-3/TRBV12-4	TRBD1	TRBJ1-2	CASTEDRAYGYTF	TGTGCCAGCACCGAGGACAGGGCGTATGGCTACACCTTC
-	TRBV6-6	TRBD1	TRBJ1-4	CASSFRDRGLNGVEREKLFF	TGTGCCAGCAGCTTCCGGGACAGGGGGTTAAACGGCGTCGAGAGAGAAAAACTGTTTTTT
-	TRBV7-2	TRBD1	TRBJ2-3	CASSAQTGGWDTQYF	TGTGCCAGCAGCGCCCAGACAGGGGGCTGGGATACGCAGTATTTT
-	TRBV5-1	TRBD1	TRBJ1-1	CASSWDRVNTEAFF	TGCGCCAGCAGCTGGGACAGGGTGAACACTGAAGCTTTCTTT
-	TRBV6-5	TRBD1	TRBJ1-2	CASTRQGDNYGYTF	TGTGCCAGCACCAGACAGGGCGATAACTATGGCTACACCTTC
-	TRBV7-3	TRBD1	TRBJ2-1	CASSTGDEQFF	TGTGCCAGCAGCACAGGGGATGAGCAGTTCTTC
-	TRBV7-3	TRBD1	TRBJ1-2	CASSLRGQDYGYTF	TGTGCCAGCAGCCTTAGGGGACAGGACTATGGCTACACCTTC
few	TRBV19	-	TRBJ1-1	CASTSRSRPNTEAFF	TGTGCCAGTACCTCTCGCAGCAGGCCGAACACTGAAGCTTTCTTT
-	TRBV24-1	-	TRBJ2-1	CATSARVGNEQFF	TGTGCCACCAGTGCCAGGGTGGGCAATGAGCAGTTCTTC
-	TRBV5-1	-	TRBJ1-1	CASRVSGAQGNTEAFF	TGCGCCAGCAGAGTGAGTGGGGCTCAAGGGAACACTGAAGCTTTCTTT
-	TRBV30	TRBD2	TRBJ2-1	CAWSPGGDHNEQFF	TGTGCCTGGAGTCCGGGGGGGGATCACAATGAGCAGTTCTTC
-	TRBV9	TRBD1	TRBJ1-3	CASSPRQGSGNTIYF	TGTGCCAGCAGCCCGCGACAGGGCTCTGGAAACACCATATATTTT
-	TRBV27	-	TRBJ1-6	CASQRTFPSSYNSPLHF	TGTGCCAGCCAACGGACATTCCCTAGCTCCTATAATTCACCCCTCCACTTT
-	TRBV11-3	-	TRBJ2-2	CASKAGVRGELFF	TGTGCCAGCAAGGCAGGGGTGCGCGGGGAGCTGTTTTTT
-	TRBV28	-	TRBJ1-1	CASNQQTAAEAFF	TGTGCCAGCAACCAGCAGACAGCCGCTGAAGCTTTCTTT
-	TRBV19	-	TRBJ1-6	CASSIQNSPLHF	TGTGCCAGTAGTATCCAGAATTCACCCCTCCACTTT
-	TRBV30	-	TRBJ2-1	CAWSVIGEQFF	TGTGCCTGGAGTGTGATCGGTGAGCAGTTCTTC
once	TRBV6-4	TRBD2	TRBJ2-2	CASTLHGGAGELFF	TGTGCCAGCACCCTACATGGGGGGGCCGGGGAGCTGTTTTTT
few	TRBV2	-	TRBJ2-7	CASSVDIYEQYF	TGTGCCAGCAGTGTAGACATCTACGAGCAGTACTTC
-	TRBV28	TRBD2	TRBJ2-1	CASSSATFGTSGVNEQFF	TGTGCCAGCAGTTCCGCGACCTTTGGGACTAGCGGGGTGAATGAGCAGTTCTTC
-	TRBV2	TRBD1	TRBJ2-5	CASSEVRGRQETQYF	TGTGCCAGCAGTGAAGTCAGGGGGCGGCAAGAGACCCAGTACTTC
-	TRBV19	-	TRBJ1-4	CASTRGSTNEKLFF	TGTGCCAGTACAAGGGGGTCAACTAATGAAAAACTGTTTTTT
once	TRBV19	-	TRBJ1-1	CASSITGIRMGTEAFF	TGTGCCAGTAGTATAACGGGGATCAGGATGGGCACTGAAGCTTTCTTT
-	TRBV5-8	-	TRBJ1-4	CASSEGTGKKLFF	TGTGCCAGCAGCGAGGGAACAGGGAAAAAACTGTTTTTT
few	TRBV27	-	TRBJ2-2	CASRSLAGAHTGELFF	TGTGCCAGCAGGTCCTTGGCGGGGGCCCACACCGGGGAGCTGTTTTTT
few	TRBV7-3	TRBD1	TRBJ2-1	CASKITPDRGDEQFF	TGTGCCAGCAAAATCACCCCGGACAGGGGCGATGAGCAGTTCTTC
-	TRBV6-6	-	TRBJ2-1	CASTTWDKLVNEQFF	TGTGCCAGCACCACCTGGGATAAACTAGTCAATGAGCAGTTCTTC
-	TRBV5-1	-	TRBJ2-2	CASSLGSPGNTGELFF	TGCGCCAGCAGCTTGGGGTCCCCGGGGAACACCGGGGAGCTGTTTTTT
once	TRBV10-3	TRBD1	TRBJ1-1	CAIRHEQGASEAFF	TGTGCCATCAGACATGAACAGGGGGCTTCTGAAGCTTTCTTT
-	TRBV6-5	-	TRBJ2-5	CASSYRGGGETQYF	TGTGCCAGCAGTTACAGAGGGGGGGGAGAGACCCAGTACTTC
-	TRBV19	-	TRBJ2-2	CASKKGQNTGELFF	TGTGCCAGTAAGAAAGGACAAAACACCGGGGAGCTGTTTTTT
-	TRBV19	-	TRBJ1-2	CASTNQGFGGYTF	TGTGCCAGTACAAACCAGGGCTTCGGTGGCTACACCTTC
once	TRBV30	-	TRBJ2-2	CAWSRGTGELFF	TGTGCCTGGAGTAGGGGAACCGGGGAGCTGTTTTTT
-	TRBV19	TRBD1	TRBJ2-7	CASRSQGASYEQYF	TGTGCCAGTAGGTCGCAGGGGGCTTCCTACGAGCAGTACTTC
-	TRBV2	-	TRBJ1-5	CASSLGQSNQPQHF	TGTGCCAGCAGTCTAGGACAAAGCAATCAGCCCCAGCATTTT
few	TRBV9	-	TRBJ2-3	CASSLYGHRTDTQYF	TGTGCCAGCAGCTTATATGGACATCGCACAGATACGCAGTATTTT
-	TRBV9	-	TRBJ1-1	CASSVLAGKAEAFF	TGTGCCAGCAGCGTGTTGGCAGGGAAGGCTGAAGCTTTCTTT
-	TRBV19	TRBD1	TRBJ1-6	CASSGTQGVLNSPLHF	TGTGCCAGTAGTGGGACGCAGGGGGTCCTAAATTCACCCCTCCACTTT
-	TRBV2	-	TRBJ1-4	CASSDTGREKLFF	TGTGCCAGCAGTGACACAGGGCGGGAAAAACTGTTTTTT
-	TRBV6-5	-	TRBJ1-4	CASRSTTNEKLFF	TGTGCCAGCAGATCAACAACTAATGAAAAACTGTTTTTT
-	TRBV29-1	-	TRBJ1-3	CSAWSGSRGNTIYF	TGCAGCGCGTGGTCGGGGTCGCGGGGAAACACCATATATTTT
-	TRBV6-1	-	TRBJ1-6	CASSRDSYNSPLHF	TGTGCCAGCAGCCGGGATTCCTATAATTCACCCCTCCACTTT
-	TRBV3-1/TRBV3-2	-	TRBJ1-2	CASSRGPANYGYTF	TGTGCCAGCAGCCGGGGGCCTGCTAACTATGGCTACACCTTC
-	TRBV12-3/TRBV12-4	-	TRBJ2-2	CASHGGPGELFF	TGTGCCAGCCACGGGGGGCCCGGGGAGCTGTTTTTT
-	TRBV10-1	TRBD2	TRBJ2-3	CASSLQRGPDTQYF	TGCGCCAGCAGTCTTCAGCGGGGGCCAGATACGCAGTATTTT
-	TRBV5-4	TRBD1	TRBJ1-1	CASSQPGTGVNTEAFF	TGTGCCAGCAGCCAACCCGGGACAGGGGTCAACACTGAAGCTTTCTTT
many	TRBV21-1	-	TRBJ1-2	CASSKLSDSSGYTF	TGTGCCAGCAGCAAATTGTCGGACAGTTCTGGCTACACCTTC
-	TRBV3-1/TRBV3-2	-	TRBJ2-5	CASSPGGLETQYF	TGTGCCAGCAGCCCCGGGGGGCTGGAGACCCAGTACTTC
-	TRBV27	TRBD2	TRBJ2-1	CASSLSGTSGATEQFF	TGTGCCAGCAGTTTATCCGGGACTAGCGGGGCCACAGAGCAGTTCTTC
-	TRBV6-1	TRBD1	TRBJ1-2	CASSETPTGQGAYGYTF	TGTGCCAGCAGTGAAACCCCTACGGGACAGGGGGCTTATGGCTACACCTTC
-	TRBV2	-	TRBJ1-2	CASSDNPGSNYGYTF	TGTGCCAGCAGTGATAATCCAGGGTCTAACTATGGCTACACCTTC
few	TRBV5-4	-	TRBJ2-3	CASSLALAASTDTQYF	TGTGCCAGCAGCTTGGCCTTGGCGGCAAGCACAGATACGCAGTATTTT